This T cell receptor (beta chain) was sequenced for a study of blood T cell repertoires in COVID-19. Study context: Acute and convalescent COVID-19 samples came from the United States, Italy and Spain.

The assay was immunoSEQ multiplex PCR, and TCRdb's table has in-frame clones only and misses some. This sample yields 200,000 to 250,000 clones, of which 80% to 90% are seen a single time; 5.1% belongs to the top ten. The sequenced sample consisted of peripheral blood. The source of this sequence is a woman aged 55-70 years who had recovered from COVID-19.

DNA of the CDR3: TGCGCCAGCAGCCAAAGAGCGGGGGGCGCGAACACCGGGGAGCTGTTTTTT. It encodes CASSQRAGGANTGELFF. The V and J genes are TRBV4-1 and TRBJ2-2; the match to TRBD2 covers 9 bases. V shed 2 bases, J shed 0 bases, and the junction held 4 bases outside the gene matches. Per the germline V gene, CDR1 is MGHRA and CDR2 is YSYEKL. The CDR3 length is 17 residues.